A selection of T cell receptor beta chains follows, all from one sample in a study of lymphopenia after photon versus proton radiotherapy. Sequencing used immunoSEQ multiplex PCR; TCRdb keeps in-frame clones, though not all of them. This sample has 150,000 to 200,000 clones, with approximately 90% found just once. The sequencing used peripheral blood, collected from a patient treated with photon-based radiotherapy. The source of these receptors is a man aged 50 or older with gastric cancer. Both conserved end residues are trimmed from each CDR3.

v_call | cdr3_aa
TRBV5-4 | ASSLAGGEGETQY
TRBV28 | ASSSTGTSGGELF
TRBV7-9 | ASSYKDTEAF
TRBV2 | ASGGGLGETQY
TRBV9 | ASSVARLASYNEQF
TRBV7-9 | ASSPRIEVPYGYT
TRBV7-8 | ASSPYGTGDEKLF
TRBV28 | ASTPGHLSSGNTIY
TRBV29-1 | SVPGTVGNTIY
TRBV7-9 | ASSLSFSGNTIY
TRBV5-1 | ASSETGGPNQPQH
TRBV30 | AWSGLAGKTDTQY
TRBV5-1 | ASSLEGVSNEKLF
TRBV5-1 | ASSRSDSTYEQY
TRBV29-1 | SAGTAYNEQF
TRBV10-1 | ASSSTGAKNIQY
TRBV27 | ASRVTDHMNTEAF
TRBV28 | ASTPMVISGTYGYT
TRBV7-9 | ASRPRAGETQY
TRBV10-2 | ASSGSQLAGAIGEQF
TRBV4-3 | ASSQGTSGGGATQY
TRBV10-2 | ASIRETGNEQF
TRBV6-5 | ASSYGGSRTDTQY
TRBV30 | AWSRDRGWATEAF
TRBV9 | ASSPRGQGGETQY
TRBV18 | ASSPSAGMGTEAF
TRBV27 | ASSLEGTSGNTIY
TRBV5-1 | ASNKGGSSYNEQF
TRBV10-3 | AISNLDEQY
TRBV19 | ASRLTGGNEKLF
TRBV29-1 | SAEDRGHEQY
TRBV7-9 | ASSRGPANTGELF
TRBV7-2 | ASIGQTNTEAF
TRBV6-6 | ASRVSGGNNEQF
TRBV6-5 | ASSYGNSGNTIY
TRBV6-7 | ASSSGSRGNQPQH
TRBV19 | ASSIVGGALETQY
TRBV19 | ASGQGFRFGTNEKLF
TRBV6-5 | ASRTGLAGFNEQF
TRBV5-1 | ASSPWGATNEKLF
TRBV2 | ASSTGLSNTEAF